This T cell receptor (beta chain) emerged from a study of blood T cell repertoires in COVID-19. The overall study: Specimens from acute and convalescent COVID-19 originated in the United States, Italy and Spain. In each case, the material was cDNA or gDNA derived from T cells, B-cell-depleted T cells, or PBMCs.

Source study methods: Estimation of nucleated cell counts was performed using reference gene primer amplification. Measured with immunoSEQ multiplex PCR; TCRdb has only the in-frame clones, and not every one. V, J and clone size are taken as reported in that table, and D and trimming were inferred from the DNA itself. The sample lists more than 130,000 clones, around nine tenths occurring once. The source of this sequence is a woman between 35 and 50 years old with acute or convalescent COVID-19. Sequencing was performed on peripheral blood.

The CDR3 loop is CSARIGYEQYF. The CDR3 DNA sequence: TGCAGTGCTAGGATCGGCTACGAGCAGTACTTC. This chain connects TRBV20-1 to TRBJ2-7; no clear D gene. Germline CDR1 is DFQATT and CDR2 is SNEGSKA (reference sequence). V lost 3 bases, J lost 3 bases, and 6 bases lay in between. This CDR3 contains 11 residues.